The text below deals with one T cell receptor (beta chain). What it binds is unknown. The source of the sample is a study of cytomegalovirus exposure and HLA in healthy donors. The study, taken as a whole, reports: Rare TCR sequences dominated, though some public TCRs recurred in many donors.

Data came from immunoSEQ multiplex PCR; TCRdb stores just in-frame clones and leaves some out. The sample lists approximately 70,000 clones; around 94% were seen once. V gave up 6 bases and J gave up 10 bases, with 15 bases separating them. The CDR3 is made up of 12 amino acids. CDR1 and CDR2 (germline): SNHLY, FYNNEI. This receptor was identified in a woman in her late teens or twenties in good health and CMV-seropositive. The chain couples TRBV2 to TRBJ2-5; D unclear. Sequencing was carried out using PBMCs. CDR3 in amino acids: CASRETLGNQYF. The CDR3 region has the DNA TGTGCCAGCAGAGAGACTTTAGGTAACCAGTACTTC.